The clone carrying this TCR beta chain was counted a few times. The data derive from a study of siplizumab effects on memory and regulatory T cells. Assay: immunoSEQ multiplex PCR; the TCRdb copy retains only in-frame clones and omits some. The sample records 90,000 to 95,000 clones, 93% being singletons. With V trimmed by 3 bases and J by 3 bases, 5 bases remained unmatched. The CDR3 consists of 14 residues. Germline values: CDR1 SGDLS, CDR2 YYNGEE. The rearrangement links TRBV9 to TRBJ1-1, with 7 bases that match TRBD1. This clonotype was sampled from a human donor in good health. Sequencing was done on a sample of CD8+ T cells sorted from blood. The CDR3 DNA sequence: TGTGCCAGCAGCGGGGGACAGAGGGACACTGAAGCTTTCTTT. Translation gives CASSGGQRDTEAFF.